This T cell receptor (beta chain) was profiled in a study of vaccination and CD4 T cells after COVID-19. Study-wide context: Typically, post-vaccine samples were obtained a median 72 days after dose two, within a range of 14 to 241. Overlapping spike peptides served as the stimulus for the cells. These peptides came from SARS-CoV-2 and from the common cold coronaviruses HCoV-NL63, HCoV-OC43 and HCoV-229E.

Trimming at V came to 5 bases and at J to 5 bases, leaving 4 bases not matched to a gene. Germline V gene data show CDR1 as MNHEY and CDR2 as SMNVEV (reference sequence). The CDR3 covers 13 residues. An Oncomine TCR Beta short-read assay was used to sequence the DNA from cultured CD4+ T cells. From the PCR reads, TCRdb called clonotypes with MiXCR, one entry per CDR3 protein. This table has around 4,800 distinct CDR3 sequences, 21% appearing once. The treatment here: approximately 9-day PBMC culture with coronavirus spike peptide pools or control peptides (ViraFEST assay). With peptide pools, ViraFEST first expanded antigen-specific T cells and afterwards sequenced their TCRs. Half-medium replacement with fresh IL-2 medium took place on days 3 and 7. By share, this clonotype counts as medium-sized. Antigen unknown.

The chain couples TRBV27 to TRBJ2-7, with 9 bases lining up with TRBD2. The sample consisted of CD4+ T cells from blood, cultured in vitro. The TCR originated in a human donor who had recovered from COVID-19. CDR3: CASSASGGNEQYF. The CDR3 nucleotides read TGTGCCAGCAGTGCCAGCGGGGGGAACGAGCAGTACTTC.